Shown below are 14 T cell receptor beta chains from a single sample sequenced in a study of T cells in Graves' hyperthyroidism and ophthalmopathy. The TCR beta CDR3 regions underwent amplification using RNA transcripts as the source. Carried out on the TCR CDR3, a first-round RT-PCR used the HTBI primer set. TCRdb independently ran MiXCR on the multiplex PCR reads; one entry per CDR3 protein. The data contain a few hundred thousand distinct CDR3 sequences, roughly 20% of them singletons. The sequenced material came from blood. The receptors derive from a man in his late teens or twenties with Graves' hyperthyroidism.

The table lists this clonotype with many counts. The rearrangement uses TRBV10-3 and TRBJ1-5; D is unclear. Per the germline V gene, CDR1 is ENHRY and CDR2 is SYGVKD. The V gene lost 2 bases and the J gene lost 3 bases, with 5 bases spanning the gap. The CDR3 has 13 residues. The CDR3 loop is CAISEGVNQPQHF. The DNA of the CDR3 is TGTGCCATCAGTGAGGGCGTCAATCAGCCCCAGCATTTT.

There are many counts of this clonotype. CDR3 sequence reads: CASSSRGPGLVSTEAFF. The CDR3 nucleotides are TGTGCCAGCAGCTCCCGAGGGCCGGGACTAGTGAGCACTGAAGCTTTCTTT. The chain combines TRBV11-2 with TRBJ1-1, with a tentative D call TRBD1 (5 bases). Germline-derived CDR1 and CDR2 are SGHAT and FQNNGV. The CDR3 is made up of 17 amino acids. Trimming shortened V by 4 bases and J by 4 bases, and 22 bases separated the two germline ends.

This clonotype was picked up many times. This sequence joins TRBV11-3 and TRBJ2-7; TRBD1 or TRBD2 may be the D gene (6 bases each). Germline loops: CDR1 SGHNT, CDR2 YENEEA. V gave up 5 bases and J gave up 2 bases, with 13 bases separating them. CDR3 length: 14 amino acids. CDR3 loop: CASSPGGSPYEQYF. DNA of the CDR3: TGTGCCAGCAGCCCCGGGGGCTCGCCCTACGAGCAGTACTTC. Drawing the rest from reference TRBV11-3 and TRBJ2-7, the complete variable domain is EAGVVQSPRYKIIEKKQPVAFWCNPISGHNTLYWYLQNLGQGPELLIRYENEEAVDDSQLPKDRFSAERLKGVDSTLKIQPAELGDSAVYLCASSPGGSPYEQYFGPGTRLTVT.

This clonotype showed up many times. This rearrangement joins TRBV10-2 to TRBJ2-5; 9 positions agree with TRBD1. Trimming took 6 bases from V and 3 from J; bases not matched to a gene: 11. CDR1 and CDR2 (germline): WSHSY, SAAADI. The CDR3 length is 16 residues. The CDR3 reads CASRRLQGAMEETQYF. In nucleotides, the CDR3 is TGCGCCAGCAGGCGATTACAGGGGGCCATGGAAGAGACCCAGTACTTC.

This clonotype has a count of ten or more. V gene TRBV5-1 combines with J gene TRBJ2-7; TRBD1 matches 7 bases. Germline loops: CDR1 SGHRS, CDR2 YFSETQ. The V and J ends lost 5 bases and 6 bases, in that order; junction bases with no gene match: 8. The CDR3 loop spans 13 amino acids. The CDR3 nucleotides read TGCGCCAGCAGGCTAGGGGGCAATCCCGAGCAGTACTTC. This translates into CASRLGGNPEQYF.

This clonotype came up many times. The chain couples TRBV12-3 or TRBV12-4 to TRBJ2-5; a weak D match, TRBD1 (5 bases). The CDR3 sequence is 14 residues long. The V gene lost 6 bases and the J gene lost 1 base, with 12 bases spanning the gap. CDR3 loop: CASSPQGSQETQYF. Written as DNA, the CDR3 is TGTGCCAGCAGCCCCCAGGGCTCCCAAGAGACCCAGTACTTC.

Many counts were recorded for this clonotype. The J gene is TRBJ1-5, the V gene TRBV27; TRBD1 aligns across 8 bases. The CDR3 consists of 14 residues. From germline, CDR1 is MNHEY and CDR2 SMNVEV (reference sequence). The J segment lost 7 bases and the V segment lost 8 bases, leaving 10 bases of the junction unmatched. CDR3 coding DNA: TGTGCCAGCGGACCGGACAGGGTCGGCCAGCCCCAGCATTTT. Its protein product is CASGPDRVGQPQHF.

This chain connects TRBV27 to TRBJ2-3, with a tentative D call TRBD1 (7 bases). The CDR3 loop spans 18 amino acids. From germline, CDR1 is MNHEY and CDR2 SMNVEV (reference sequence). V was clipped by 0 bases and J by 4 bases, with 20 bases between them. CDR3 nucleotide sequence: TGTGCCAGCAGTTTATCAGGGGGCGCCTTCGGGGGCGCAGATACGCAGTATTTT. Its translation is CASSLSGGAFGGADTQYF.

At least ten counts were recorded for this clonotype. The V and J genes are TRBV7-6 and TRBJ1-2, with a possible D match to TRBD1 (6 bases). Germline lookup yields CDR1 SGHVS and CDR2 FNYEAQ. The CDR3 totals 15 residues. The ends were cut back, 5 bases at V and 4 bases at J, with 17 bases in the middle. CDR3 sequence: CASSPTQGPAYGYTF. CDR3 sequence (DNA): TGTGCCAGCAGCCCTACTCAGGGGCCGGCCTATGGCTACACCTTC.

There are many counts of this clonotype. V is TRBV10-3 and J is TRBJ1-1; TRBD1 might be the D (6 bases). This CDR3 is 16 amino acids long. V gave up 0 bases and J gave up 4 bases, with 15 bases separating them. Germline CDR1 is ENHRY and CDR2 is SYGVKD. CDR3 DNA: TGTGCCATCAGTGAGTCGGGTGGAAACAGGGCCACTGAAGCTTTCTTT. Residues: CAISESGGNRATEAFF.

The sample holds many counts of this clonotype. The rearrangement joins TRBV5-6 to TRBJ2-6; D possibly corresponds to TRBD1 (6 bases). The CDR3 is 15 residues long. Germline CDR1 is SGHDT and CDR2 is YYEEEE. Trimming took 4 bases from V and 2 from J, leaving 10 bases between them. Here the CDR3 DNA reads TGTGCCAGCAGCGGGGGCGTAGCTGGGGCCAACGTCCTGACTTTC. It codes for CASSGGVAGANVLTF.

Comments on this clonotype: Given a much more abundant clone one base away, this may be a read error. The chain couples TRBV2 to TRBJ1-5; TRBD1 might be the D (6 bases). The CDR3 loop spans 14 amino acids. The germline gives CDR1 SNHLY, CDR2 FYNNEI. CDR3 region: CAGSKQGRDQPQHF. The DNA for the CDR3 is TGTGCCGGCAGTAAACAGGGTAGGGATCAGCCCCAGCATTTT.

The genes are TRBV6-2 or TRBV6-3 and TRBJ2-7; no clear D gene. From germline, CDR1 is MNHEY and CDR2 SVGEGT. Trimming took 6 bases from V and 3 from J, leaving 12 bases between them. The CDR3 is 13 residues long. Here the CDR3 reads CASRPIENYEQYF. The CDR3 region has the DNA TGTGCCAGCAGACCTATCGAAAACTACGAGCAGTACTTC.

The J gene is TRBJ2-7, the V gene TRBV12-3 or TRBV12-4; 10 nucleotides match TRBD2. V trimming: 2 bases; J trimming: 4 bases; junction bases outside the gene matches: 8. This CDR3 has 16 residues. The DNA for the CDR3 is TGTGCCAGCAGTTTACCCCCACTAGCGGGATCTTACGAGCAGTACTTC. Amino acid sequence: CASSLPPLAGSYEQYF.